This TCR beta chain was retrieved from a study of cytomegalovirus exposure and HLA in healthy donors. Trimming cost V 0 bases and J 6 bases, with 12 bases left between them. This CDR3 comprises 14 residues. Germline V gives CDR1 SGHDT, CDR2 YYEEEE. The study ran its PCR with 60 Vbeta and 13 Jbeta primers. The data were produced by immunoSEQ multiplex PCR, yet TCRdb's version contains in-frame clones alone and is incomplete. The table has under 90,000 clones, roughly 75% seen once; the top ten hold approximately 7.2%. The sample was PBMCs. The receptor was isolated from a woman aged 40 to 49 in good health and CMV-seronegative. The genes are TRBV5-6 and TRBJ1-2; no firm D call. In nucleotides, the CDR3 is TGTGCCAGCAGCTTGGATACGGGATATGATGGCTACACCTTC. Residues: CASSLDTGYDGYTF.